This passage covers 3 T cell receptor beta chains from one sample sequenced in a study of beta chain features in type 1 diabetes. Study-level results: TCRB CDR3s from Type 1 diabetes patients were moderately but significantly shorter in all four CD4+ subsets.

Antigens for these TCRs are unknown. Expressed TCRB transcripts were sequenced because the isolated RNA had all been reverse transcribed beforehand. The data were produced by immunoSEQ multiplex PCR, yet TCRdb's version contains in-frame clones alone and is incomplete. The sample records hundreds of thousands of clones, 15% being singletons. Sequenced material: naive CD4+ T cells from blood. The receptors were gathered from a man younger than 35 with type 1 diabetes.

The V gene is TRBV7-9, the J gene TRBJ1-1; 8 nucleotides align to TRBD1. Germline V gene lookup returns CDR1 SEHNR and CDR2 FQNEAQ (reference sequence). After removal of 0 bases from V and 0 bases from J, the junction contained 9 bases not matched to a gene. The CDR3 is 18 amino acids. Written as DNA, the CDR3 is TGTGCCAGCAGCTTAGCGAGGCAGGGGGCCCGCATGAACACTGAAGCTTTCTTT. Translating gives CASSLARQGARMNTEAFF.

A few counts support this clone. The chain recombines TRBV11-3 with TRBJ2-1; possible D gene TRBD2, 6 bases. This CDR3 region has 12 residues. V lost 3 bases to trimming and J lost 7 bases, with 7 bases between them. The germline gives CDR1 SGHNT, CDR2 YENEEA. The CDR3 DNA reads as TGTGCCAGCAGCTTCCGGGGGAATGAGCAGTTCTTC. As protein: CASSFRGNEQFF.

V gene TRBV5-6 combines with J gene TRBJ2-1, with TRBD1 as a possible D gene (6 bases). The V and J ends lost 5 bases and 9 bases respectively, with 15 bases between them. Germline V gene data show CDR1 as SGHDT and CDR2 as YYEEEE. CDR3 length equals 13 residues. In nucleotides, the CDR3 is TGTGCCAGCAGTTGGGACAACACTGGTGAGCAGTTCTTC. Its protein is CASSWDNTGEQFF.